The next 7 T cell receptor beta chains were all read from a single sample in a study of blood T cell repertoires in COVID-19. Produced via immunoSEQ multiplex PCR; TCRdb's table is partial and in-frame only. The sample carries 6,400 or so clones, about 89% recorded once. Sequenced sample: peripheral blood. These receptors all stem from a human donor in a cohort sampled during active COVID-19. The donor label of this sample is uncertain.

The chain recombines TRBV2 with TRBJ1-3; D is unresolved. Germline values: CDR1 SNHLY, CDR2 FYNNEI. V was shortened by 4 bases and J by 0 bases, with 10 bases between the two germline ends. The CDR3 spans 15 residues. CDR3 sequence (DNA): TGTGCCAGCAGTGTTTTGGAGAGCTCTGGAAACACCATATATTTT. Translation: CASSVLESSGNTIYF.

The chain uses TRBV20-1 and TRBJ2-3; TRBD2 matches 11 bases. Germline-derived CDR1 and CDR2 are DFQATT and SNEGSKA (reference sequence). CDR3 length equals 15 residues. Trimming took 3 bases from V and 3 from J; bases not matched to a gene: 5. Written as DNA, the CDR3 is TGCAGTGCTAGTATTACTAGCGGGGGTACAGATACGCAGTATTTT. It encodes CSASITSGGTDTQYF.

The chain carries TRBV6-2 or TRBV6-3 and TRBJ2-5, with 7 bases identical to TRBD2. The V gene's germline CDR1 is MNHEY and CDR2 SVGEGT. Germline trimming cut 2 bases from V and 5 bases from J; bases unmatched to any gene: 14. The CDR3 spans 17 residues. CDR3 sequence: CASSYRVGGRARETQYF. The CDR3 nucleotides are TGTGCCAGCAGTTACCGCGTCGGAGGGAGGGCCAGGGAGACCCAGTACTTC.

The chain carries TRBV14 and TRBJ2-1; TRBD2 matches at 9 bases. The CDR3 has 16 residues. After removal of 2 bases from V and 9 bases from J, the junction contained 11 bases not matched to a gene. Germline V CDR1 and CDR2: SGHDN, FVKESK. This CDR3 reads CASSQTMGGGAIEQFF. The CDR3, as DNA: TGTGCCAGCAGCCAAACAATGGGCGGGGGGGCAATTGAGCAGTTCTTC.

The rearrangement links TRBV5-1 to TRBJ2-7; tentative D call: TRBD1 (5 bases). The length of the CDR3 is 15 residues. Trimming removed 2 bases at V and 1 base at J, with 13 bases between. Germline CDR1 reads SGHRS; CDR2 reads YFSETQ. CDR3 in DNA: TGCGCCAGCAGCTTACGACAGTTGGGATCCTACGAGCAGTACTTC. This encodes CASSLRQLGSYEQYF.

CDR3 DNA: TGTGCCAGCAGCATCGGGACAGCACGAGGGTCCCCTCCAGATACGCAGTATTTT. This translates into CASSIGTARGSPPDTQYF. The chain employs TRBV11-2 and TRBJ2-3; TRBD1 aligns across 7 bases. The CDR3 extends over 18 amino acids. Losses at the gene ends were 5 bases for V and 4 bases for J; bases not matched to a gene: 18. In germline, CDR1 is SGHAT, CDR2 FQNNGV.

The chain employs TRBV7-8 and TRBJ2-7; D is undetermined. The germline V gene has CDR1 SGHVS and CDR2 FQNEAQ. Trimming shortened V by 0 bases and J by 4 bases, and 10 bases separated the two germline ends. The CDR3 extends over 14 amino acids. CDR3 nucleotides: TGTGCCAGCAGCTTAGCACAGACCCATTACGAGCAGTACTTC. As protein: CASSLAQTHYEQYF.